The 26 T cell receptor beta chains below all came from one sample that was sequenced in a study of CD8+ T cells in alopecia areata (dated by TCRdb to 2017 to 2018). The receptor library was made with the immunoSEQ multiplex PCR assay. RNA was extracted from all samples and reverse transcribed into cDNA, which served as template for TCR sequencing. As stored in TCRdb, this immuneACCESS dataset retains in-frame rearrangements with V and J assigned. A fraction of the clones does not appear; measured against another copy, unresolved V genes explain less than half of the discrepancy, and the remainder lacks a known reason. This sample has roughly 190,000 clones in its table, and approximately 60% of those were observed once. Jointly, the top ten make up approximately 3.4% of the sample. This specimen's time point label, interpreted: around 4 weeks on oral tofacitinib. In light of the paper, this sample's treatment or condition label describes: oral pan-JAK inhibitor, 5-10 mg twice daily.

The material sequenced was CD4+ T cells sorted from blood, taken at week 4, from a patient treated with tofacitinib. The receptors derive from a human donor with alopecia areata.

The sample holds a few counts of this clone. V usage is TRBV23-1 and J usage is TRBJ2-5; TRBD2 is a possible D gene (5 bases). TRBV23-1 falls under the ORF class, with uncertain function. The CDR3 runs 14 residues. V lost 0 bases and J 5 bases, leaving 10 bases between the germline ends. The CDR3 coding sequence is TGCGCCAGCAGTCAATCGGGCTCGGGGGAGACCCAGTACTTC. Amino acid sequence: CASSQSGSGETQYF.

This clone showed up just a few times. The genes are TRBV11-2 and TRBJ2-5; tentatively, D is TRBD2 (5 bases). The CDR3 runs to 14 residues. Trimming took off 2 bases at V and 5 bases at J, with 12 bases between the two ends. Germline V gene lookup returns CDR1 SGHAT and CDR2 FQNNGV. The CDR3 spells CASSLSLAGETQYF. CDR3 DNA: TGTGCCAGCAGCTTAAGCCTAGCCGGGGAGACCCAGTACTTC.

The chain joins TRBV30 to TRBJ2-4, with TRBD2 identical over 9 bases. The V segment lost 3 bases and the J segment 6 bases; nucleotides outside the gene matches: 15. The CDR3 totals 17 residues. Germline V gene data show CDR1 as GTSNPN and CDR2 as SVGIG (reference sequence). The CDR3 sequence: CAWSLAGSTGGLNIQYF. The CDR3 region has the DNA TGTGCCTGGAGCCTAGCGGGGTCTACCGGGGGTTTAAACATTCAGTACTTC.

This clone was counted only a few times. CDR3 sequence reads: CASSFGTGSGTQHF. The DNA for the CDR3 is TGTGCCAGCAGCTTCGGGACAGGGAGTGGGACCCAGCATTTT. The rearrangement uses TRBV7-6 and TRBJ1-5; TRBD1 agrees at 9 bases. CDR1 and CDR2 from the germline V gene are SGHVS and FNYEAQ. V dropped 3 bases and J dropped 11; count of bases not matched to a gene: 8. This CDR3 contains 14 residues.

J is TRBJ2-5 and V is TRBV29-1, with 9 bases identical to TRBD1. The CDR3 covers 14 residues. J gave up 4 bases and V 7 bases, and 10 bases lay outside the gene matches. Germline CDR1 and CDR2: SQVTM and ANQGSEA. The CDR3 nucleotides read TGCAGCGGCGGACAGGGGAGACGAGGAGAGACCCAGTACTTC. This translates into CSGGQGRRGETQYF.

This clone was seen more than once but under ten times. This rearrangement joins TRBV19 to TRBJ2-2, with 8 nucleotides matching TRBD1. After removal of 5 bases from V and 1 base from J, the junction contained 9 bases not matched to a gene. CDR3 length equals 17 residues. From germline, CDR1 is LNHDA and CDR2 SQIVND (reference sequence). The CDR3 bases are TGTGCCAGTAGTTTTCGCAGGACAGGGCTGAACACCGGGGAGCTGTTTTTT. Translating it yields CASSFRRTGLNTGELFF.

The chain links TRBV18 to TRBJ1-2, with TRBD1 matching 9 bases. Germline trimming cut 3 bases from V and 3 bases from J; bases unmatched to any gene: 5. From germline, CDR1 is KGHSH and CDR2 LQKENI. This CDR3 is 15 amino acids long. CDR3 sequence (DNA): TGTGCCAGCTCACCGTGGGACAGGGAAGACTATGGCTACACCTTC. Protein sequence: CASSPWDREDYGYTF. The whole variable domain, remainder taken from reference TRBV18 and TRBJ1-2, is NAGVMQNPRHLVRRRGQEARLRCSPMKGHSHVYWYRQLPEEGLKFMVYLQKENIIDESGMPKERFSAEFPKEGPSILRIQQVVRGDSAAYFCASSPWDREDYGYTFGSGTRLTVV.

The rearrangement links TRBV7-2 to TRBJ2-5; D perhaps matches TRBD2 (7 bases). The germline gives CDR1 SGHTA, CDR2 FQGNSA. Trimming shortened V by 4 bases and J by 5 bases, and 20 bases separated the two germline ends. The CDR3 spans 16 residues. The CDR3 protein is CASSSPRGGGGETQYF. CDR3 in DNA: TGTGCCAGCAGCTCCCCCAGAGGGGGGGGAGGGGAGACCCAGTACTTC.

The chain has TRBV19 and TRBJ1-6; D ambiguous. The germline V gene has CDR1 LNHDA and CDR2 SQIVND (reference sequence). There are 15 residues in the CDR3. Trimming removed 1 base from V and 5 bases from J, with 9 bases in between. This CDR3 is CASSIVRSDNSPLHF. The DNA of the CDR3 is TGTGCCAGTAGTATAGTCAGGAGCGATAATTCACCCCTCCACTTT.

The chain is built from TRBV30 and TRBJ2-5; D ambiguous. Germline V gene sequence: CDR1 GTSNPN, CDR2 SVGIG (reference sequence). The CDR3 extends over 14 amino acids. The V and J ends lost 0 bases and 6 bases respectively, with 14 bases between them. CDR3 sequence (DNA): TGTGCCTGGAGTGTTGGGCTTAAGGGTCAGACCCAGTACTTC. This sequence encodes CAWSVGLKGQTQYF.

This chain connects TRBV19 to TRBJ2-5, with no clear D. Trimming took off 10 bases at V and 1 base at J, with 19 bases between the two ends. The CDR3 has 15 amino acids. Germline CDR1 LNHDA, CDR2 SQIVND (reference sequence). This CDR3 reads CATAPLRGPQETQYF. The CDR3 nucleotides read TGTGCCACCGCACCCCTCCGCGGCCCCCAAGAGACCCAGTACTTC.

The rearrangement links TRBV28 to TRBJ2-4; D unclear. V dropped 5 bases and J dropped 0 bases, with 8 bases sitting between them. This CDR3 is built from 14 residues. CDR1 MDHEN and CDR2 SYDVKM come from the germline V gene. The CDR3 nucleotides are TGTGCCAGCAGTGCACAGATAGCCAAAAACATTCAGTACTTC. Amino acids: CASSAQIAKNIQYF.

The gene calls are TRBV5-1 and TRBJ1-3; no firm D call. The CDR3 is 15 residues long. CDR1 is SGHRS, CDR2 YFSETQ, per germline. V was pared by 0 bases and J by 2 bases, with 9 bases between. The CDR3 sequence is CASSLVATPGNTIYF. As DNA, the CDR3 is TGCGCCAGCAGCTTGGTGGCAACTCCTGGAAACACCATATATTTT.

This chain connects TRBV20-1 to TRBJ2-3; D gene ambiguous. The CDR3 spans 11 residues. In germline, CDR1 is DFQATT, CDR2 SNEGSKA (reference sequence). V shed 4 bases and J shed 4 bases, with 6 bases lying between them. CDR3 region: CSATLADTQYF. CDR3 sequence (DNA): TGCAGTGCTACACTCGCAGATACGCAGTATTTT.

The chain couples TRBV29-1 to TRBJ2-5; possibly TRBD1 for D (6 bases). The germline CDR1 and CDR2 sequences are SQVTM and ANQGSEA. V was trimmed by 8 bases and J by 4 bases, leaving 20 bases between them. CDR3 length: 14 residues. CDR3 coding DNA: TGCAGCCCGCTTGTCCAGGGGAAGGGAGAGACCCAGTACTTC. It translates to CSPLVQGKGETQYF.

This chain connects TRBV7-8 to TRBJ2-7; 7 positions match TRBD1. V shed 6 bases and J 13 bases; nucleotides not matched to a gene: 12. The CDR3 loop spans 12 amino acids. Germline CDR1 reads SGHVS; CDR2 reads FQNEAQ. CDR3 loop: CASSYARDRGYF. For the CDR3, the DNA is TGTGCCAGCAGTTACGCCCGGGACAGAGGATACTTC. The whole variable domain, filled in from reference TRBV7-8 and TRBJ2-7, reads GAGVSQSPRYKVAKRGQDVALRCDPISGHVSLFWYQQALGQGPEFLTYFQNEAQLDKSGLPSDRFFAERPEGSVSTLKIQRTQQEDSAVYLCASSYARDRGYFGPGTRLTVT.

This sequence joins TRBV7-2 and TRBJ1-6; D possibly corresponds to TRBD1 (6 bases). The CDR3 has 15 amino acids. The germline V gene has CDR1 SGHTA and CDR2 FQGNSA. V shed 1 base and J shed 9 bases, with 13 bases lying between them. The CDR3 bases are TGTGCCAGCAGCTTAGATGGGGGGCGATCTTCACCCCTCCACTTT. As protein: CASSLDGGRSSPLHF.

The V call is TRBV18, the J call TRBJ1-1; no firm D call. CDR1 is KGHSH and CDR2 is LQKENI in the germline V gene. V was cut by 6 bases and J by 3 bases, with 17 bases left in between. This CDR3 spans 15 amino acids. The CDR3 DNA follows: TGTGCCAGCTCGCCCCGTCAAAAGGGCGACACTGAAGCTTTCTTT. It specifies CASSPRQKGDTEAFF. Using reference TRBV18 and TRBJ1-1 for the parts outside the CDR3, the full variable domain is NAGVMQNPRHLVRRRGQEARLRCSPMKGHSHVYWYRQLPEEGLKFMVYLQKENIIDESGMPKERFSAEFPKEGPSILRIQQVVRGDSAAYFCASSPRQKGDTEAFFGQGTRLTVV.

The V gene is TRBV23-1, the J gene TRBJ1-4; D not resolved. TRBV23-1 is designated an ORF whose function remains uncertain. V lost 8 bases and J 0 bases, leaving 13 bases between the germline ends. This CDR3 has 15 amino acids. CDR3: CASSSEESTNEKLFF. The CDR3 DNA reads TGCGCCAGCTCCTCCGAGGAGTCAACTAATGAAAAACTGTTTTTT.

The chain combines TRBV30 with TRBJ1-5; D gene uncertain. CDR1 GTSNPN and CDR2 SVGIG come from the germline V gene (reference sequence). Trimming took 1 base from V and 6 from J, leaving 7 bases between them. The length of the CDR3 is 12 residues. CDR3 region: CAWSDPIQPQHF. The CDR3 DNA reads as TGTGCCTGGAGTGACCCTATTCAGCCCCAGCATTTT. Together with reference TRBV30 and TRBJ1-5, the CDR3 gives the full variable domain: SQTIHQWPATLVQPVGSPLSLECTVEGTSNPNLYWYRQAAGRGLQLLFYSVGIGQISSEVPQNLSASRPQDRQFILSSKKLLLSDSGFYLCAWSDPIQPQHFGDGTRLSIL.

This clone has a handful of counts. V gene TRBV28 combines with J gene TRBJ1-3; TRBD1 matches at 7 bases. This CDR3 spans 19 amino acids. The V gene end was trimmed by 5 bases and the J gene end by 0 bases; junction bases not matched to a gene: 16. Germline assignment: CDR1 MDHEN and CDR2 SYDVKM. CDR3 sequence reads: CASSPTGQLTQVSGNTIYF. As DNA, the CDR3 is TGTGCCAGCAGTCCAACGGGACAGCTCACCCAAGTCTCTGGAAACACCATATATTTT.

V is TRBV19 and J is TRBJ1-5; D is unclear. The CDR3 is made up of 15 amino acids. Trimming removed 6 bases from V and 7 bases from J, with 19 bases in between. Germline values: CDR1 LNHDA, CDR2 SQIVND (reference sequence). Here the CDR3 DNA reads TGTGCCAGTAGCGCATCTTCATCTTTAGCGCAGCCCCAGCATTTT. It is translated as CASSASSSLAQPQHF. Together with reference TRBV19 and TRBJ1-5, the CDR3 gives the full variable domain: DGGITQSPKYLFRKEGQNVTLSCEQNLNHDAMYWYRQDPGQGLRLIYYSQIVNDFQKGDIAEGYSVSREKKESFPLTVTSAQKNPTAFYLCASSASSSLAQPQHFGDGTRLSIL.

The chain uses TRBV5-1 and TRBJ2-3; the D gene is possibly TRBD2 (5 bases). The germline V gene has CDR1 SGHRS and CDR2 YFSETQ. V was clipped by 5 bases and J by 3 bases, with 10 bases between them. The CDR3 extends over 13 amino acids. In nucleotides, the CDR3 is TGCGCCAGCAGACGCGGCGGGACAGATACGCAGTATTTT. Its translation: CASRRGGTDTQYF.

The genes are TRBV29-1 and TRBJ2-5, with TRBD1 matching over 8 bases. Germline V gene lookup returns CDR1 SQVTM and CDR2 ANQGSEA. With 3 bases clipped from V and 5 bases from J, the junction kept 5 bases outside the gene matches. There are 13 residues in the CDR3. In nucleotides, the CDR3 is TGCAGCGTTGACAGGGGGCCGAGGGAGACCCAGTACTTC. Encoded protein: CSVDRGPRETQYF.

The chain combines TRBV30 with TRBJ1-5, with a tentative D call TRBD1 (6 bases). The germline V gene has CDR1 GTSNPN and CDR2 SVGIG (reference sequence). The CDR3 loop spans 14 amino acids. The V end was cut by 3 bases, the J end by 4 bases, with 13 bases between. The CDR3 loop is CAWSSGARNQPQHF. CDR3 nucleotide sequence: TGTGCCTGGAGCTCAGGGGCCCGAAATCAGCCCCAGCATTTT.

The V gene is TRBV15, the J gene TRBJ1-2; 7 nucleotides match TRBD1. From germline, CDR1 is LNHNV and CDR2 YYDKDF (reference sequence). The CDR3 covers 14 residues. Trimming took 4 bases from V and 8 from J; bases not matched to a gene: 10. CDR3 bases: TGTGCCACCAGCACCCTGAAGGGGGCGGGCGGCTACACCTTC. Translated, it gives CATSTLKGAGGYTF. Drawing the rest from reference TRBV15 and TRBJ1-2, the complete variable domain is DAMVIQNPRYQVTQFGKPVTLSCSQTLNHNVMYWYQQKSSQAPKLLFHYYDKDFNNEADTPDNFQSRRPNTSFCFLDIRSPGLGDTAMYLCATSTLKGAGGYTFGSGTRLTVV.